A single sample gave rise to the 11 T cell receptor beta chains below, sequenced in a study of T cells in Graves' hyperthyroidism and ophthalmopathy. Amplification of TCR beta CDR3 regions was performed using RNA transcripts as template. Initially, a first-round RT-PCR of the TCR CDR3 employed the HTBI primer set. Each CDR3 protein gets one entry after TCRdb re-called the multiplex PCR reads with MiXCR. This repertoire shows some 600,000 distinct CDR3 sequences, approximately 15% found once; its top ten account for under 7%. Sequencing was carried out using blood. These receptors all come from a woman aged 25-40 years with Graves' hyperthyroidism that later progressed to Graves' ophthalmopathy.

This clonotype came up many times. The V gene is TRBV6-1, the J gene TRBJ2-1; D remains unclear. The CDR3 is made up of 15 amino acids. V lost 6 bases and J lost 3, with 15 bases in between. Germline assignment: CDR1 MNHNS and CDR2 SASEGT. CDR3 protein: CASSNDLSNYNEQFF. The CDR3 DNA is TGTGCCAGCAGCAACGACCTATCGAACTACAATGAGCAGTTCTTC.

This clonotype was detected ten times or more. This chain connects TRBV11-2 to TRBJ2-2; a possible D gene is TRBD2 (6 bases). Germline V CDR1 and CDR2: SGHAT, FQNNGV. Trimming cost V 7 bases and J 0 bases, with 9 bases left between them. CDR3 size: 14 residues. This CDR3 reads CASISGSNTGELFF. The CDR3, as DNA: TGTGCCAGCATCAGCGGGTCGAACACCGGGGAGCTGTTTTTT.

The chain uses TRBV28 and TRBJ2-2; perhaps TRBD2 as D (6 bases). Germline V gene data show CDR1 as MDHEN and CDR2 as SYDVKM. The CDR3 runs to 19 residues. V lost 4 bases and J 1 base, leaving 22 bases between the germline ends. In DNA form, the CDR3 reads TGTGCCAGCAGTTATTGGATTGTAACTCGGCGGGGGAACACCGGGGAGCTGTTTTTT. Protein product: CASSYWIVTRRGNTGELFF.

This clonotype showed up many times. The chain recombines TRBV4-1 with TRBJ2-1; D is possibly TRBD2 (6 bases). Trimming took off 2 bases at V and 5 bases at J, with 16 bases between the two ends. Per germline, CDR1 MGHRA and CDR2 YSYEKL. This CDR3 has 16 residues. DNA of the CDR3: TGCGCCAGCAGCCAAATCTTGGTAGCGGCTAACAATGAGCAGTTCTTC. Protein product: CASSQILVAANNEQFF.

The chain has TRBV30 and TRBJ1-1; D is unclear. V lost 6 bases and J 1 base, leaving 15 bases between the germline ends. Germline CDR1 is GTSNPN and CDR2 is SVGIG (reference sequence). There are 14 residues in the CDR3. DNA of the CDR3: TGTGCCTGCCCGAAATGGCCAGGGAACACTGAAGCTTTCTTT. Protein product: CACPKWPGNTEAFF.

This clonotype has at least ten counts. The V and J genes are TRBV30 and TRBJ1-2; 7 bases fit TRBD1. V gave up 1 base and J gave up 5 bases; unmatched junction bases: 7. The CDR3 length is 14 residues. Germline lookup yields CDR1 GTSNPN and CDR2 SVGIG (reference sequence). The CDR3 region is CAWSANDRAYGYTF. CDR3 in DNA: TGTGCCTGGAGTGCTAACGACAGGGCTTATGGCTACACCTTC.

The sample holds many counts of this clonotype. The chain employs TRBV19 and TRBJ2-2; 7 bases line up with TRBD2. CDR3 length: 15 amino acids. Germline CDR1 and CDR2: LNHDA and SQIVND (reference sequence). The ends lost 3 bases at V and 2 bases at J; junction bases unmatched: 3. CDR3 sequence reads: CASSIQRGNTGELFF. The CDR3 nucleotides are TGTGCCAGTAGTATCCAGCGGGGAAACACCGGGGAGCTGTTTTTT.

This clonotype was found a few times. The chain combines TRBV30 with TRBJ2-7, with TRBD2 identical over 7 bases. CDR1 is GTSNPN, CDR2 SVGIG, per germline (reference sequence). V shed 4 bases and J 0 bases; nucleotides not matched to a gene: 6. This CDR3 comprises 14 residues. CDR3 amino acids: CAWMRGGSSYEQYF. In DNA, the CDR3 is TGTGCCTGGATGAGGGGAGGGAGCTCCTACGAGCAGTACTTC.

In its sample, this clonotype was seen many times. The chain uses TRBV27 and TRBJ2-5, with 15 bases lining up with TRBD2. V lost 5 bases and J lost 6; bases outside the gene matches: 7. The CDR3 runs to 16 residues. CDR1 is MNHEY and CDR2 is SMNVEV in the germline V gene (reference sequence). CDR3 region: CASSQGLAGGGKTQYF. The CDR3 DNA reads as TGTGCCAGCAGTCAGGGACTAGCGGGAGGAGGGAAGACCCAGTACTTC.

CDR3 nucleotide sequence: TGCAGGGGGCGAATTAATTCACCCCTCCACTTT. Protein: CRGRINSPLHF. The chain is built from TRBV29-1 and TRBJ1-6; D perhaps matches TRBD1 (5 bases). This CDR3 has 11 residues. Germline CDR1 and CDR2: SQVTM and ANQGSEA. The full variable domain, completed using reference TRBV29-1 and TRBJ1-6, is SAVISQKPSRDICQRGTSLTIQCQVDSQVTMMFWYRQQPGQSLTLIATANQGSEATYESGFVIDKFPISRPNLTFSTLTVSNMSPEDSSIYLCRGRINSPLHFGNGTRLTVT.

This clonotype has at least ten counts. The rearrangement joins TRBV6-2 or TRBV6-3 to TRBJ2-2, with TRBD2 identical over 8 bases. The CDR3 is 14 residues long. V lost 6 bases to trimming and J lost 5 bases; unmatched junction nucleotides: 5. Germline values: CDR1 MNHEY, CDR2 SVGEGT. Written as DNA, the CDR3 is TGTGCCAGCAGCCGGGGGGGATCGACCGGGGAGCTGTTTTTT. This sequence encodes CASSRGGSTGELFF.